One sample yielded the 4 T cell receptor beta chains listed below, sequenced in a study of blood T cell repertoires in COVID-19. Assay: immunoSEQ multiplex PCR; the TCRdb copy retains only in-frame clones and omits some. The repertoire consists of approximately 320,000 clones, with over 75% occurring once and the leading ten covering 7.2%. Source material: peripheral blood. These receptors all come from a human donor in a cohort sampled during active COVID-19.

The genes are TRBV15 and TRBJ2-2; 9 bases are a match to TRBD2. Trimming removed 10 bases from V and 7 bases from J; junction bases left unmatched: 7. This CDR3 comprises 13 residues. Per the germline V gene, CDR1 is LNHNV and CDR2 is YYDKDF (reference sequence). In nucleotides, the CDR3 is TGTGCCAGTGGCCTAGCGGGGTTCGGGGAGCTGTTTTTT. This gives the protein CASGLAGFGELFF.

The J gene is TRBJ1-2, the V gene TRBV7-9; 8 bases line up with TRBD1. CDR3 length equals 14 residues. The germline V gene encodes CDR1 SEHNR and CDR2 FQNEAQ (reference sequence). After removal of 0 bases from V and 5 bases from J, the junction contained 2 bases not matched to a gene. The CDR3 DNA sequence: TGTGCCAGCAGCTTAGCGGGACAGGCTTATGGCTACACCTTC. Translation gives CASSLAGQAYGYTF.

The V call is TRBV12-3 or TRBV12-4, the J call TRBJ2-3; tentative D call: TRBD1 (5 bases). Trimming took 6 bases from V and 5 from J, leaving 9 bases between them. CDR3 size: 12 residues. Here the CDR3 DNA reads TGTGCCAGCAGCCCAGGGTTAGATACGCAGTATTTT. It yields the protein CASSPGLDTQYF.

CDR3 protein: CASSPLRTGGDEQYF. The CDR3 region has the DNA TGTGCCAGCTCACCACTCAGGACAGGGGGTGACGAGCAGTACTTC. The chain links TRBV18 to TRBJ2-7; TRBD1 agrees at 10 bases. V trimming: 1 base; J trimming: 5 bases; junction bases outside the gene matches: 5. Per the germline V gene, CDR1 is KGHSH and CDR2 is LQKENI. The CDR3 extends over 15 amino acids.